Listed below are T cell receptor beta chains from one sample, sequenced in a study of CD8 T cells in Susac syndrome. One entry per CDR3 protein results from TCRdb running MiXCR on the immunoSEQ multiplex PCR reads. The table has some 260,000 distinct CDR3 sequences, around 93% seen once. Sequences were obtained from CD4+ T cells from PBMCs. The receptors shown here come from a human donor with multiple sclerosis. The CDR3 runs from the conserved cysteine through the conserved F or W. The D gene is left open where the match is weak. Where a row states a size, it is once, few, many or the class of an expanded clone; other rows omit it.

CDR3nt: TGTGCCAGTAGTTTACAACCGGGCCCCGAGCAGTTCTTC
CDR3aa: CASSLQPGPEQFF
v_gene: TRBV19
abundance: .
j_gene: TRBJ2-1
d_gene: .

CDR3nt: TGCAGTGCTGTAACAGGGCGTAACACTGAAGCTTTCTTT
CDR3aa: CSAVTGRNTEAFF
v_gene: TRBV20-1
abundance: .
j_gene: TRBJ1-1
d_gene: .

CDR3nt: TGTGCCAGCAGCTTCCCTAAGGGCGCTGGCTACACCTTC
CDR3aa: CASSFPKGAGYTF
v_gene: TRBV7-2
abundance: .
j_gene: TRBJ1-2
d_gene: .

CDR3nt: TGTGCCAGCAGGGGACTGATCTCTGGAAACACCATATATTTT
CDR3aa: CASRGLISGNTIYF
v_gene: TRBV12-3/TRBV12-4
abundance: .
j_gene: TRBJ1-3
d_gene: .

CDR3nt: TGTGCCAGTAGTCCCCTACGGGGGGTAGAAGAGACCCAGTACTTC
CDR3aa: CASSPLRGVEETQYF
v_gene: TRBV19
abundance: .
j_gene: TRBJ2-5
d_gene: TRBD2

CDR3nt: TGTGCCAGCAGTGACAGGGGGCTCGACAAAAACATTCAGTACTTC
CDR3aa: CASSDRGLDKNIQYF
v_gene: TRBV2
abundance: .
j_gene: TRBJ2-4
d_gene: TRBD1

CDR3nt: TGCGCCAGCAGCTTTGACAGTAACACCGGGGAGCTGTTTTTT
CDR3aa: CASSFDSNTGELFF
v_gene: TRBV5-1
abundance: .
j_gene: TRBJ2-2
d_gene: .

CDR3nt: TGCAGTGCTAGAGGTTTAGGACAGGGGGAGTCTCCCCTCCACTTT
CDR3aa: CSARGLGQGESPLHF
v_gene: TRBV20-1
abundance: .
j_gene: TRBJ1-6
d_gene: TRBD1

CDR3nt: TGTGCCAGCAGCTTAGAGGCAGGTCACACTGAAGCTTTCTTT
CDR3aa: CASSLEAGHTEAFF
v_gene: TRBV7-2
abundance: .
j_gene: TRBJ1-1
d_gene: .

CDR3nt: TGTGCCAGCAGTTCGGGGACAGGGGGGAACACTGAAGCTTTCTTT
CDR3aa: CASSSGTGGNTEAFF
v_gene: TRBV27
abundance: .
j_gene: TRBJ1-1
d_gene: TRBD1

CDR3nt: TGTGCCAGCAGCCCCGGGTGGCGCTCTGGGGCCAACGTCCTGACTTTC
CDR3aa: CASSPGWRSGANVLTF
v_gene: TRBV6-1
abundance: .
j_gene: TRBJ2-6
d_gene: .

CDR3nt: TGTGCCAGCAGCGCTACCGGTCCAGGGACAGGCAACTATGGCTACACCTTC
CDR3aa: CASSATGPGTGNYGYTF
v_gene: TRBV9
abundance: once
j_gene: TRBJ1-2
d_gene: TRBD1

CDR3nt: TGTGCCAGCAGTTTCCGACAGGGTCCCTACGAGCAGTACTTC
CDR3aa: CASSFRQGPYEQYF
v_gene: TRBV6-2/TRBV6-3
abundance: .
j_gene: TRBJ2-7
d_gene: TRBD1

CDR3nt: TGCAGCGTTGATGTTCCGGGAGCCGTCTTGGATGAGCAGTTCTTC
CDR3aa: CSVDVPGAVLDEQFF
v_gene: TRBV29-1
abundance: .
j_gene: TRBJ2-1
d_gene: .

CDR3nt: TGTGCCAGCGCCCTGGCGTCTCCGGGGGAGCTGTTTTTT
CDR3aa: CASALASPGELFF
v_gene: TRBV6-5
abundance: .
j_gene: TRBJ2-2
d_gene: .

CDR3nt: TGTGCCAGCAGAACTCGCACAGATACGCAGTATTTT
CDR3aa: CASRTRTDTQYF
v_gene: TRBV6-2/TRBV6-3
abundance: .
j_gene: TRBJ2-3
d_gene: .

CDR3nt: TGTGCCAGCAGCCTGACTGAACGCTATGGCTACACCTTC
CDR3aa: CASSLTERYGYTF
v_gene: TRBV3-1
abundance: .
j_gene: TRBJ1-2
d_gene: .

CDR3nt: TGTGCCAGCAGTTACTCGTTGGGACAGGGGGGCCACGAGCAGTACTTC
CDR3aa: CASSYSLGQGGHEQYF
v_gene: TRBV6-2/TRBV6-3
abundance: .
j_gene: TRBJ2-7
d_gene: TRBD1

CDR3nt: TGTGCCAGCAGCCATCAGGACAGGGATGAAAAACTGTTTTTT
CDR3aa: CASSHQDRDEKLFF
v_gene: TRBV6-6
abundance: .
j_gene: TRBJ1-4
d_gene: TRBD1

CDR3nt: TGTGCCAGCAGCCCAACGGGGGACCGCTATGAAGCTCTCTTT
CDR3aa: CASSPTGDRYEALF
v_gene: TRBV7-9
abundance: .
j_gene: TRBJ1-1
d_gene: .

CDR3nt: TGTGCCAGCAGCACCACGGGACAGGGAGGCCAGCCCCAGCATTTT
CDR3aa: CASSTTGQGGQPQHF
v_gene: TRBV7-2
abundance: .
j_gene: TRBJ1-5
d_gene: TRBD1

CDR3nt: TGTGCCAGCAGCCAAGTCGGCCGCGAGCAGTACTTC
CDR3aa: CASSQVGREQYF
v_gene: TRBV3-1
abundance: .
j_gene: TRBJ2-7
d_gene: .

CDR3nt: TGTGCCAGTACCGACGGATACAATCAGCCCCAGCATTTT
CDR3aa: CASTDGYNQPQHF
v_gene: TRBV19
abundance: .
j_gene: TRBJ1-5
d_gene: .

CDR3nt: TGTGCCAGCAGCCGACTAGCGGGAGGAGAGACCCAGTACTTC
CDR3aa: CASSRLAGGETQYF
v_gene: TRBV14
abundance: .
j_gene: TRBJ2-5
d_gene: TRBD2

CDR3nt: TGTGCCAGCAGTGAGGCCTGGTTGTATGGCTACACCTTC
CDR3aa: CASSEAWLYGYTF
v_gene: TRBV25-1
abundance: .
j_gene: TRBJ1-2
d_gene: .

CDR3nt: TGTGCCATCAGTGAGTCGAGGGGGGGTGGTGGGGCCAACGTCCTGACTTTC
CDR3aa: CAISESRGGGGANVLTF
v_gene: TRBV10-3
abundance: .
j_gene: TRBJ2-6
d_gene: .

CDR3nt: TGCGCCAGCAGCCAAGGATGGGCCCGGGCCAAAAACATTCAGTACTTC
CDR3aa: CASSQGWARAKNIQYF
v_gene: TRBV4-1
abundance: .
j_gene: TRBJ2-4
d_gene: .

CDR3nt: TGCAGTGCTAGGGAGAGAGCGAATACGCAGTATTTT
CDR3aa: CSARERANTQYF
v_gene: TRBV20-1
abundance: .
j_gene: TRBJ2-3
d_gene: .

CDR3nt: TGTGCCAGCAGCCAAGTAAGACTAGCGGTCGCAGATACGCAGTATTTT
CDR3aa: CASSQVRLAVADTQYF
v_gene: TRBV3-1
abundance: .
j_gene: TRBJ2-3
d_gene: TRBD2